Listed below are T cell receptor beta chains from one sample, sequenced in a study of vaccination effects on CD4 cells after COVID-19. These receptors' targets are unknown. Assay: immunoSEQ multiplex PCR; the TCRdb copy retains only in-frame clones and omits some. The sample consists of about 40,000 clones, roughly 70% of them appearing once. Specimen: CD4+ T cells from PBMCs cultured with SARS-CoV-2 spike peptides, collected before COVID-19 vaccination. The receptors here all came from a human donor who received a COVID-19 vaccine. The CDR3 runs from the conserved cysteine through the conserved F or W. Each record gives: clone size, V gene, D gene, CDR3 protein. A D gene is named only where the DNA matches it firmly. Clone size appears in some rows only: once, few, many, or a class for an expanded clone.

- | TRBV6-5 | - | CASASTHEQYF
- | TRBV9 | - | CASSGATGNTIYF
- | TRBV9 | - | CASSVEAVSSGANVLTF
- | TRBV6-5 | - | CASSRPTVGDQPQHF
- | TRBV5-1 | - | CASSLDGGPYGYTF
- | TRBV28 | - | CASSHVGRGNQPQHF
- | TRBV28 | TRBD1 | CATTIGQGAVSEKLFF
once | TRBV30 | - | CAWSYGDNEQFF
- | TRBV5-4 | TRBD2 | CASSLLRNSGGGTDTQYF
once | TRBV5-4 | - | CASSPGLTTAETQYF
- | TRBV30 | - | CAWRLLGGELFF
- | TRBV7-8 | - | CASSNLYTSYEQYF
once | TRBV3-1/TRBV3-2 | TRBD2 | CASSPLAGETQYF
- | TRBV4-1 | TRBD2 | CASSQDPLAGVQGNTGELFF
- | TRBV3-1/TRBV3-2 | - | CASSQPNTEAFF
- | TRBV7-2 | TRBD2 | CASSLGVGSGGLQETQYF
once | TRBV9 | - | CASGQGGSGANVLTF
once | TRBV14 | TRBD1 | CASSRGQQETQYF
- | TRBV28 | - | CASSSPGRGLAGEQYF
- | TRBV10-3 | TRBD1 | CAIRRTGTNSPLHF
- | TRBV6-1 | TRBD1 | CASSDLATGGVNTEAFF
once | TRBV4-1 | TRBD1 | CASSQVGQGDTEAFF
- | TRBV6-5 | TRBD2 | CASSPSGGAKDTQYF
- | TRBV9 | - | CASSVAPGANQPQHF
- | TRBV6-2/TRBV6-3 | - | CASSYGSGRTEAFF
- | TRBV12-3/TRBV12-4 | - | CASSSGRNTEAFF
few | TRBV27 | TRBD1 | CASRKTGGSAFF
- | TRBV28 | - | CASTDSLNTEAFF
- | TRBV25-1 | - | CASSVTSAPQETQYF
- | TRBV27 | - | CASWPRSSYEQYF
- | TRBV6-5 | - | CASSYSPREVNTEAFF
- | TRBV19 | - | CASSTDGNSGNTIYF
few | TRBV3-1/TRBV3-2 | - | CASSQGGGVLNYGYTF
- | TRBV7-2 | - | CASSPWRDEQFF
- | TRBV14 | TRBD1 | CASSLDRVGNSPLHF
- | TRBV5-1 | - | CASMLDETGELFF
- | TRBV7-2 | - | CASSLYRDSNQPQHF
few | TRBV7-9 | - | CASSLAGNYGYTF
- | TRBV6-6 | - | CASSPRDPGIISNQPQHF
- | TRBV4-2 | - | CASSQDGKVNGYTF
- | TRBV2 | - | CASSDTGLGYTF
- | TRBV24-1 | - | CATSEDGTDTQYF
- | TRBV6-2/TRBV6-3 | - | CASSPSGYQETQYF
- | TRBV3-1/TRBV3-2 | - | CASSQLSEKLFF
- | TRBV19 | TRBD1 | CASSAWDRGSGNQPQHF
- | TRBV6-2/TRBV6-3 | - | CASSSANEQFF
- | TRBV5-1 | - | CASNTEGAGYTF
- | TRBV3-1/TRBV3-2 | TRBD1 | CASSQETGMRYEQYF
- | TRBV15 | - | CATSRAEGVERGTQYF
once | TRBV3-1/TRBV3-2 | TRBD1 | CASSQGQGCF